The rows below give T cell receptor beta chains drawn from one sample of a study of shared clonotypes between healthy human individuals. Sequencing used immunoSEQ multiplex PCR; TCRdb keeps in-frame clones, though not all of them. Among 760,000 or so clones listed, roughly 96% were seen once. The specimen was naive CD8+ T cells sorted from blood. The source is a man aged 30-40 years in good health. Each CDR3 is given with its conserved first and last residue. The order of the fields is clone size, J gene, D gene, V gene, CDR3 protein, CDR3 DNA. The D gene is left open where the match is weak. Size is omitted from some rows. Given values are once, few, many or a class for expanded clones.

.,TRBJ1-2,.,TRBV11-2,CASSLVVTPNGYTF,TGTGCCAGCAGCTTAGTAGTGACTCCCAATGGCTACACCTTC
.,TRBJ1-1,.,TRBV6-1,CASSEDRVYTEAFF,TGTGCCAGCAGTGAAGACAGAGTATACACTGAAGCTTTCTTT
.,TRBJ1-1,.,TRBV29-1,CSVGRQYMNTEAFF,TGCAGCGTGGGAAGACAGTACATGAACACTGAAGCTTTCTTT
.,TRBJ1-2,.,TRBV4-3,CASSQEGAGPKYYGYTF,TGCGCCAGCAGCCAAGAAGGAGCCGGCCCCAAATACTATGGCTACACCTTC
.,TRBJ2-1,.,TRBV7-9,CASSLVGGTGNEQFF,TGTGCCAGCAGCTTAGTCGGAGGAACGGGCAATGAGCAGTTCTTC
.,TRBJ1-1,TRBD1,TRBV28,CASRNRGNTEAFF,TGTGCCAGCAGAAACAGGGGAAACACTGAAGCTTTCTTT
.,TRBJ2-1,.,TRBV6-1,CASSALHPPTSGTWVQFF,TGTGCCAGCAGTGCACTACACCCTCCCACTTCCGGGACTTGGGTGCAGTTCTTC
.,TRBJ1-2,TRBD1,TRBV6-1,CASKMDRGGYTF,TGTGCCAGCAAGATGGACAGGGGGGGCTACACCTTC
.,TRBJ2-3,.,TRBV30,CAWSRGAGTDTQYF,TGTGCCTGGAGCAGGGGGGCTGGCACAGATACGCAGTATTTT
.,TRBJ2-1,TRBD2,TRBV7-8,CASTPVEAGTLEQFF,TGTGCCAGCACCCCCGTCGAAGCGGGAACACTTGAGCAGTTCTTC
.,TRBJ2-1,TRBD2,TRBV30,CAWSDRSGRGNEQFF,TGTGCCTGGAGTGACCGTAGCGGGAGGGGGAATGAGCAGTTCTTC
.,TRBJ2-1,TRBD2,TRBV7-2,CASSLGGLAGYYNEQFF,TGTGCCAGCAGCTTAGGGGGACTAGCGGGATACTACAATGAGCAGTTCTTC
once,TRBJ1-2,TRBD1,TRBV4-1,CASSQEDRANGYTF,TGCGCCAGCAGCCAAGAAGACAGGGCGAACGGCTACACCTTC
.,TRBJ2-5,.,TRBV11-2,CASNRGLEETQYF,TGTGCCAGCAACCGGGGGTTGGAAGAGACCCAGTACTTC
.,TRBJ2-1,.,TRBV5-5,CASSPQAGRGVYNEQFF,TGTGCCAGCAGCCCCCAGGCTGGGCGCGGTGTCTACAATGAGCAGTTCTTC
.,TRBJ2-1,TRBD2,TRBV29-1,CSVEDREGYEQFF,TGCAGCGTTGAAGACAGGGAGGGGTATGAGCAGTTCTTC
.,TRBJ2-5,.,TRBV7-2,CASSPTIVHPFQETQYF,TGTGCCAGCAGCCCCACAATCGTACATCCATTTCAAGAGACCCAGTACTTC
.,TRBJ1-4,TRBD1,TRBV7-9,CASSRPGQGGEKLFF,TGTGCCAGCAGCCGGCCGGGACAGGGTGGTGAAAAACTGTTTTTT
.,TRBJ2-1,.,TRBV27,CASSGDLYNEQFF,TGTGCCAGCAGTGGGGACCTCTACAATGAGCAGTTCTTC
.,TRBJ2-7,.,TRBV27,CASSLGHVYEQYF,TGTGCCAGCAGTTTAGGTCATGTCTACGAGCAGTACTTC
.,TRBJ2-2,TRBD2,TRBV7-3,CASSGLAAGELFF,TGTGCCAGCAGTGGACTAGCCGCCGGGGAGCTGTTTTTT
.,TRBJ2-7,TRBD2,TRBV9,CASGGGGTGEQYF,TGTGCCAGCGGGGGGGGAGGGACGGGAGAGCAGTACTTC
.,TRBJ2-1,TRBD2,TRBV27,CASSPLTSGSNIQNEQFF,TGTGCCAGCAGTCCCCTGACTAGCGGGAGTAATATCCAGAATGAGCAGTTCTTC
.,TRBJ2-5,.,TRBV6-1,CASMDGSRGTQYF,TGTGCCAGTATGGACGGGTCACGGGGGACCCAGTACTTC
.,TRBJ2-7,.,TRBV2,CASSEPEDPTYEQYF,TGTGCCAGCAGTGAACCGGAGGACCCCACCTACGAGCAGTACTTC
.,TRBJ2-3,.,TRBV14,CASSQGGGTQYF,TGTGCCAGCAGCCAAGGGGGAGGTACGCAGTATTTT
.,TRBJ2-7,.,TRBV2,CASSGATVNEQYF,TGTGCCAGCAGTGGGGCGACAGTCAACGAGCAGTACTTC
.,TRBJ2-1,.,TRBV7-3,CASSPTGRDSSYNEQFF,TGTGCCAGCAGCCCCACGGGCCGGGACTCCTCCTACAATGAGCAGTTCTTC
once,TRBJ2-7,TRBD2,TRBV10-3,CAISDSRTSGAYEQYF,TGTGCCATCAGTGATTCCCGGACTAGCGGGGCGTACGAGCAGTACTTC
.,TRBJ2-3,.,TRBV7-9,CASSTGTMGTDTQYF,TGTGCCAGCAGCACCGGGACAATGGGAACAGATACGCAGTATTTT
.,TRBJ2-3,.,TRBV5-5,CASSLAGGGPADTQYF,TGTGCCAGCAGCCTAGCAGGGGGAGGGCCAGCAGATACGCAGTATTTT
.,TRBJ2-1,.,TRBV10-2,CASSEILARNNEQFF,TGCGCCAGCAGTGAAATCCTAGCGAGAAACAATGAGCAGTTCTTC
.,TRBJ2-7,.,TRBV27,CASSSGVGPYEQYF,TGTGCCAGCAGTTCGGGAGTGGGACCCTACGAGCAGTACTTC
.,TRBJ2-5,.,TRBV6-5,CASSYGVGQETQYF,TGTGCCAGCAGTTACGGTGTGGGACAAGAGACCCAGTACTTC
few,TRBJ2-2,TRBD1,TRBV18,CASSPYGTGGYDTGELFF,TGTGCCAGCTCACCATACGGGACAGGGGGTTATGACACCGGGGAGCTGTTTTTT
.,TRBJ2-5,.,TRBV11-2,CASSLEAGEETQYF,TGTGCCAGCAGCTTAGAGGCAGGGGAAGAGACCCAGTACTTC
.,TRBJ2-7,TRBD2,TRBV5-1,CASNKGLAGESEQYF,TGCGCCAGCAATAAAGGGCTAGCGGGAGAAAGTGAGCAGTACTTC
.,TRBJ2-1,.,TRBV15,CATSIRSSYNEQFF,TGTGCCACCAGCATTCGTAGCTCCTACAATGAGCAGTTCTTC
once,TRBJ1-4,TRBD1,TRBV28,CASRETGGSNEKLFF,TGTGCCAGCAGAGAAACAGGGGGCTCTAATGAAAAACTGTTTTTT
.,TRBJ1-4,.,TRBV18,CASSPQKGSLEKLFF,TGTGCCAGCTCACCACAGAAAGGGTCCCTCGAAAAACTGTTTTTT
.,TRBJ2-7,.,TRBV27,CASSLGLIPYEQYF,TGTGCCAGCAGTTTAGGTCTTATCCCTTACGAGCAGTACTTC
.,TRBJ2-3,.,TRBV23-1,CASRPSTDTQYF,TGCGCCAGCAGACCGAGCACAGATACGCAGTATTTT